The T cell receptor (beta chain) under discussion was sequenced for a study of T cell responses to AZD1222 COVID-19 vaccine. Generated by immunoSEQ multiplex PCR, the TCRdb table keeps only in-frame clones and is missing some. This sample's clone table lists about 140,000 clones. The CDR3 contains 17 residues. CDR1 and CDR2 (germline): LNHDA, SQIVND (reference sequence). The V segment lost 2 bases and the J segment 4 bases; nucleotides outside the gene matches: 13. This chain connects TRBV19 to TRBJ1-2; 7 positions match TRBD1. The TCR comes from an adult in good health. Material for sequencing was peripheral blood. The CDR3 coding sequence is TGTGCCAGTAGTATACCCGGGACAGCAATTTCGGCCTATGGCTACACCTTC. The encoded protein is CASSIPGTAISAYGYTF.